Listed below are T cell receptor beta chains from one sample, sequenced in a study of cytomegalovirus exposure and HLA in healthy donors. The method was immunoSEQ multiplex PCR; TCRdb's version includes in-frame clones alone and lacks a portion of them. There are about 170,000 clones in the sample; approximately 96% occur only once, and 0.8% to 1% lies in the top ten. The sequencing sample was made of PBMCs. The receptor source for this set is a woman between 18 and 30 years old in good health and CMV-seronegative. Each CDR3 is given with its conserved first and last residue. The D gene is left open where the match is weak.

.	TRBV14	CASSQWQGGYEQYF
.	TRBV27	CASSPNSGRGNYGYTF
TRBD1	TRBV6-5	CASTRQGYHNEQFF
.	TRBV5-6	CASSRVRQVNTGELFF
.	TRBV6-6	CASISQVPYEQYF
.	TRBV9	CASSVVQGTDTQYF
TRBD1	TRBV7-6	CASSSGQGLTGELFF
TRBD2	TRBV29-1	CSGDTGGETQYF
.	TRBV2	CASRTPSEQETQYF
TRBD1	TRBV19	CASMEGDRGVTEAFF
.	TRBV9	CASSVGGEPRREQYF
.	TRBV29-1	CSVEGVTDGSTDTQYF
.	TRBV2	CASSGDFYGYTF
TRBD2	TRBV4-3	CASSQDNLAGGTDTQYF
.	TRBV19	CASLVSGRNTEAFF